The 7 T cell receptor beta chains presented below share a single source sample, sequenced in a study of blood T cell repertoires in COVID-19. Produced via immunoSEQ multiplex PCR; TCRdb's table is partial and in-frame only. The table has over 130,000 clones, around four fifths seen once; the top ten hold roughly 4%. The sequencing input was peripheral blood. These receptors were taken from an elderly woman with acute or convalescent COVID-19.

V is TRBV5-1 and J is TRBJ1-2; TRBD1 agrees at 8 bases. With V trimmed by 5 bases and J by 7 bases, 4 bases remained unmatched. The CDR3 extends over 12 amino acids. Germline-derived CDR1 and CDR2 are SGHRS and YFSETQ. As DNA, the CDR3 is TGCGCCAGCAGTTGGGACAGGTTTGGCTACACCTTC. It encodes CASSWDRFGYTF. Supplemented by reference TRBV5-1 and TRBJ1-2, the full variable domain reads KAGVTQTPRYLIKTRGQQVTLSCSPISGHRSVSWYQQTPGQGLQFLFEYFSETQRNKGNFPGRFSGRQFSNSRSEMNVSTLELGDSALYLCASSWDRFGYTFGSGTRLTVV.

The V gene is TRBV5-1, the J gene TRBJ2-2; 7 bases align to TRBD1. In germline, CDR1 is SGHRS, CDR2 YFSETQ. This CDR3 spans 17 amino acids. V lost 4 bases and J lost 2; bases outside the gene matches: 11. The CDR3 region has the DNA TGCGCCAGCAGCCTACCGCCGGGACAGATAAACACCGGGGAGCTGTTTTTT. This translates into CASSLPPGQINTGELFF.

The V call is TRBV4-2, the J call TRBJ2-2; TRBD1 aligns across 10 bases. Looked up from germline, CDR1 is LGHNA and CDR2 is YNFKEQ. Trimming removed 1 base from V and 5 bases from J; junction bases left unmatched: 7. CDR3 size: 17 residues. In DNA form, the CDR3 reads TGTGCCAGCAGCCAAGCCACGACAGGGGGCCGAACCGGGGAGCTGTTTTTT. Its translation is CASSQATTGGRTGELFF.

This rearrangement joins TRBV2 to TRBJ2-5; 7 nucleotides match TRBD1. V shed 7 bases, J shed 5 bases, and the junction held 10 bases outside the gene matches. The CDR3 spans 14 residues. CDR1 is SNHLY, CDR2 FYNNEI, per germline. This chain's CDR3 is CASIELGGVETQYF. DNA for the CDR3: TGTGCCAGCATCGAACTAGGGGGCGTCGAGACCCAGTACTTC.

The CDR3 DNA reads TGTGCCAGCAGCTATCGGGGGTATAACACTGAAGCTTTCTTT. Translated, it gives CASSYRGYNTEAFF. This sequence joins TRBV11-2 and TRBJ1-1; possible D gene TRBD1, 5 bases. The CDR3 has 14 residues. V dropped 4 bases and J dropped 2 bases, with 11 bases sitting between them. Germline V gene data show CDR1 as SGHAT and CDR2 as FQNNGV. Full variable domain (missing parts from reference TRBV11-2 and TRBJ1-1): EAGVAQSPRYKIIEKRQSVAFWCNPISGHATLYWYQQILGQGPKLLIQFQNNGVVDDSQLPKDRFSAERLKGVDSTLKIQPAKLEDSAVYLCASSYRGYNTEAFFGQGTRLTVV.

V gene TRBV7-2 combines with J gene TRBJ2-2; TRBD1 aligns across 9 bases. CDR3 length: 14 residues. J lost 6 bases, V lost 5 bases, and 4 bases had no gene match. The V gene's germline CDR1 is SGHTA and CDR2 FQGNSA. CDR3 in DNA: TGTGCCAGCAGCCGGACAGGGGTACCCGGGGAGCTGTTTTTT. As protein: CASSRTGVPGELFF.

The chain links TRBV3-1 (or the pseudogene TRBV3-2) to TRBJ2-5; 12 nucleotides agree with TRBD2. This CDR3 is built from 17 residues. After removal of 2 bases from V and 4 bases from J, the junction contained 8 bases not matched to a gene. Looked up from germline, CDR1 is LGHDT and CDR2 is YNNKEL (reference sequence). In DNA, the CDR3 is TGTGCCAGCAGCCAACTAGCGGGGGGGCAGGTTGGAGAGACCCAGTACTTC. This encodes CASSQLAGGQVGETQYF.